This T cell receptor (beta chain) derives from a study of cytomegalovirus exposure and HLA in healthy donors listed by TCRdb under 2017. With regard to the full study: An earlier analysis of several hundred of the donors reported 250 to 350 Gb of sequence data and more than 90 million unique TCR beta sequences from 150 million to 200 million T cells. HLA typing included class I and class II loci at four-digit resolution. A later genetic analysis took genome-wide SNP genotypes for 398 of the 666 donors and used that subset as a discovery cohort. High-throughput TCR immunosequencing, statistical association of individual TCRs with disease status, and machine learning were combined to predict cytomegalovirus infection status. Rather than using new phenotypic data, the later analysis identified candidate immune exposures from TCR beta sequences and from how often those sequences occurred across donors. A later analysis re-examined previously published TCR beta repertoires from over 500 donors and added high-resolution HLA genotyping to investigate patterns of TCR occurrence. An early release covering roughly 640 HLA-typed donors comprised roughly 300 gigabases of sequencing data and around 85 million unique TCR sequences. Donor age, sex, ethnicity and CMV serostatus were collected together with the repertoire data. Of the roughly 400 genotyped donors, approximately 83% fell in the genetic ancestry cluster associated with self-reported Caucasian donors. Among a few hundred genotyped donors of the cohort, an average of approximately 230,000 unique TCR beta nucleotide sequences were sequenced per donor, around 20% of them non-productive. Four to six DR-DQ haplotypes were handled as single units for association and clustering because linkage in the cohort was strong. The study was designed to test whether signatures of past pathogen exposure could be identified by cataloging public T cell receptors. Along with the approximately 700-subject first cohort, a separate validation cohort of around 110 different subjects was used. All discovery cohort repertoires had been generated using a single sequencing platform. The study used immunosequencing to profile the T cell repertoires of 600 to 850 subjects and linked those repertoires to cytomegalovirus serostatus. In an earlier analysis of over 550 of the donors, high-throughput TCR beta sequencing was used to judge whether each TCR beta V gene segment behaved as functional or pseudogenic. Typing coverage varied by locus: about 620-630 donors for A, B, C, DRB1 and DQB1; approximately 500 for DQA1; about 600 for DPA1; 450 to 480 for DPB1. Study-wide findings and limitations: In a later genetic analysis, a missense DCLRE1C variant was associated with V-gene and J-gene trimming of TCR beta chains, and the association was replicated in an independent cohort. In a later analysis, most CMV-associated TCR beta chains were found to appear HLA-restricted, with HLA associations seemingly driven largely by CMV exposure. In a later analysis, HLA-associated TCR beta chains were found to be more clonally expanded and to have lower generation probabilities than equally common non-associated chains. The study listed 150 to 200 TCR beta chains as associated with cytomegalovirus. A further reported finding was that TCR beta sequences accurately predicted the HLA-A and HLA-B alleles for most subjects in the first cohort. Some IMGT-functional V segments, including TRBV6-2 and TRBV6-3, could not be told apart with the 87-base-pair reads, so those segments were excluded. In an earlier analysis of a few hundred of the donors, most TCR beta V segments were observed in productive rearrangements about 87% or about 30% of the time, broadly matching IMGT annotations. In both the original and validation cohorts, the classifier was reported to diagnose cytomegalovirus status with high specificity and sensitivity. Linkage disequilibrium might explain the correlated functional status among segregating V segments, but an unknown experimental factor could not be ruled out. When HLA alleles, especially DR and DQ, strongly co-occurred, TCR associations were difficult to assign to individual alleles. In a later analysis, the rate of TCR association differed among HLA loci, with DRB1 alleles having the most associated TCRs and HLA-C alleles having the fewest. Because counts were too low, some 17 rarely observed V segments, including chromosome 9 orphons, were excluded from the earlier analysis of several hundred of the donors. A few of the identified cytomegalovirus-associated TCR beta chains were confirmed in vitro to be specific for cytomegalovirus antigens. According to a later analysis, parvovirus B19, influenza, CMV and Epstein-Barr virus appeared linked to several top co-occurrence clusters. The authors suggested that the approach could potentially be extended to other disease states and immunological phenotypes. Because HLA typing was missing for some donors at each locus, association tests included only the typed subset. In a later genetic analysis, fewer N-insertions in productive TCRs were reported among donors in an Asian-associated ancestry cluster than the roughly 700-donor mean. Most TCR sequences were observed very rarely across donors, whereas some public TCRs were present in many individuals. Specific HLA alleles were associated with 15,000 to 20,000 TCR beta sequences at a false discovery rate of 0.05 in a later analysis. The cohort was sequenced for TCR beta chains only, and without alpha or paired-chain data the features that could be detected were limited. For the cohort, immune exposure information was limited to CMV serostatus. A cluster of highly shared sequence variants was judged likely to be a technical artifact of the sequencing pipeline. Presence/absence analyses assumed roughly uniform sequencing depth across donors, an assumption that may not hold.

Comments on this clone: Its cognate antigen has yet to be identified. The sample holds no much larger clone one base away, and base qualities are not on file.

V and J lose 4 bases and 1 base, and a span of 13 bases separates them. Based on the germline V gene, the CDR1 and CDR2 sequences are LGHNA and YSLEER. The CDR3 measures 16 amino acids from cysteine to phenylalanine. Of the read, only the CDR3 DNA is kept; its 48 bases are in frame from base 1. The cohort comprised fewer than 700 healthy bone marrow donors. At the time of sampling, every cohort member was nominally healthy, though immune exposures that went unrecorded were likely present. The donor was CMV seropositive and belonged to the group of 250 to 300 seropositive cohort members. A peripheral blood sample was provided by each donor, and peripheral blood mononuclear cells were used for TCR beta sequencing. The Qiagen DNeasy Blood Extraction Kit was used to extract genomic DNA from the blood cell samples. The protocol used for the library was the immunoSEQ multiplex PCR assay. For the multiplex PCR, a mixture combining 60 forward primers for TCR Vbeta segments and 13 reverse primers for TCR Jbeta segments was used. The CDR3 region of rearranged TCR beta genes was amplified from genomic DNA by a multiplex PCR assay. Amplified TCR beta libraries were sequenced as 87-base-pair reads on the Illumina HiSeq System. On the authors' methods: In a later analysis, 77 million or so unique TCR beta chains were counted across the roughly 610 repertoires, and about 9.9 million of these chains were shared by at least two donors. Raw reads were error-corrected and collapsed into unique sequences by a nearest-neighbor algorithm in which closely related sequences were merged to remove PCR and sequencing errors. CDR3 sequences were aligned to IMGT reference sequences to assign V, D and J gene segments. For a sequence to be retained, at least a six-nucleotide match to both a V gene segment and a J gene segment was required. Rearrangements were classified as productive when the CDR3 lacked stop codons and remained in frame with V and J, and all other rearrangements were classified as non-productive. CDR3 was defined by IMGT convention, running from the second conserved V-encoded cysteine to the conserved J-encoded phenylalanine. The earlier analysis of a few hundred of the donors excluded sequences that lacked an unambiguous match to a single V gene segment. In an earlier analysis of several hundred of the donors, V segments were called functional above 56.7% productive rearrangements and were called segregating when the between-donor standard deviation exceeded 5%. A statistical classification framework was built to diagnose cytomegalovirus status from the catalog of TCR beta chain sequences. A later analysis assigned V and J genes by comparing TCR nucleotide sequences with IMGT/GENE-DB human TR gene sequences. In a later analysis, CDR3 sequences and most-parsimonious VDJ recombination scenarios were assigned using the TCRdist pipeline. In a later analysis, each TCR beta chain was defined by its CDR3 amino acid sequence together with its V-gene family, and reads lacking a unique V-gene family were excluded. To address suspected cross-contamination and a sequencing artifact, a later analysis removed over 500 highly shared, low-generation-probability nucleotide sequences. For each public chain, a later analysis derived a clonal expansion index from normalized ranks of inferred template counts within each repertoire. Generation probabilities in a later analysis came from a VDJ recombination model fitted to out-of-frame rearrangements, and those results were checked against IGoR. In a later analysis, TCR-TCR, TCR-HLA and TCR-CMV co-occurrence was scored with hypergeometric tests, and a repertoire-size bias correction was applied to TCR pairs. To estimate false discovery rates, a later analysis permuted the HLA or CMV assignments 20 times. In a later analysis, co-occurring TCRs were grouped using DBSCAN, and TCRdist sequence similarity was added for clustering within HLA-allele-positive subsets. Repertoires with fewer than 30,000 or more than 120,000 public chains, plus five repertoires with anomalous nucleotide sharing, were excluded from co-occurrence clustering. The table comes from immuneACCESS by way of TCRdb, which keeps in-frame sequences with V and J called. Part of the clones is missing from these tables; in studies checked, under half for an unresolved V gene and the rest for unknown reasons. V, J and clone size reflect that table, while D and trimming were determined from the DNA. For this sample the table gives about 43,000 clones, of which roughly 64% were detected only once. The ten top clones hold about 12% of the sample.

This sequence originates from a man aged 60 to 75 in good health and CMV-seropositive. The sample taken for sequencing was PBMCs. The chain is encoded by TRBV4-3 joined to TRBJ2-2; TRBD2 is a possible D gene, resting on 5 matching bases. Here the CDR3 is given as CASSPKEALNTGELFF. The nucleotide sequence is TGCGCCAGCAGCCCCAAGGAGGCCCTGAACACCGGGGAGCTGTTTTTT.